This entry lists 23 T cell receptor beta chains sequenced from one sample in a study of cytomegalovirus exposure and HLA in healthy donors. The primer mix had 60 Vbeta and 13 Jbeta primers. Repertoires were generated with immunoSEQ multiplex PCR, while TCRdb's copy carries only in-frame clones and drops some. The repertoire consists of 70,000 to 80,000 clones, with about four fifths occurring once and the leading ten covering 1.9%. The source material was PBMCs. The receptors were sampled from a man aged 18 to 29 in good health and CMV-seronegative.

The chain links TRBV6-5 to TRBJ1-3; D uncertain. CDR3 length: 12 amino acids. Germline V gene data show CDR1 as MNHEY and CDR2 as SVGAGI. The V and J ends lost 4 bases and 4 bases respectively, with 5 bases between them. CDR3 nucleotide sequence: TGTGCCAGCAGTTCCCAAGGAAACACCATATATTTT. Its translation: CASSSQGNTIYF.

This clone was seen many times. Germline is not matched at one junction end, which may reflect a read error. The chain employs TRBV15 and TRBJ1-1, with a tentative D call TRBD1 (5 bases). Germline V CDR1 and CDR2: LNHNV, YYDKDF (reference sequence). The CDR3 runs 15 residues. CDR3 DNA sequence: TGTGCCACCAGCGGAGAGAGGAAAGGAGGGGCTGAAGCTTTCTTT. Amino acids: CATSGERKGGAEAFF.

This clone showed up just a few times. The rearrangement links TRBV30 to TRBJ1-1, with D possibly TRBD1 on 6 matching bases. V lost 5 bases and J 1 base, leaving 14 bases between the germline ends. CDR1 and CDR2 (germline): GTSNPN, SVGIG (reference sequence). CDR3 length: 14 amino acids. Here the CDR3 DNA reads TGTGCCTGGGCCGGCGGACAGTGGAACACTGAAGCTTTCTTT. Its translation is CAWAGGQWNTEAFF.

The V gene is TRBV6-5, the J gene TRBJ2-5; possibly TRBD1 for D (6 bases). The tail of the sequence fits TRBJ2-7 better, so the J call may be wrong. Germline V gene lookup returns CDR1 MNHEY and CDR2 SVGAGI. The CDR3 sequence is 15 residues long. CDR3 nucleotides: TGTGCCAGCAGCCGATCTGGACAGTTCCCTCTCGAGCAGTACTTC. Its translation: CASSRSGQFPLEQYF.

This clone was picked up one time. The chain uses TRBV7-3 and TRBJ1-4; perhaps TRBD1 as D (5 bases). CDR3 size: 13 residues. CDR1 and CDR2 from the germline V gene are SGHTA and FQGTGA. V gave up 1 base and J gave up 8 bases, with 8 bases separating them. CDR3 amino acids: CASSLKAGEKLFF. Written as DNA, the CDR3 is TGTGCCAGCAGCTTAAAAGCAGGGGAAAAACTGTTTTTT.

The chain is built from TRBV7-3 and TRBJ2-2; maybe TRBD1 (6 bases). There are 15 residues in the CDR3. The germline V gene has CDR1 SGHTA and CDR2 FQGTGA. Trimming pared 5 bases from V and 7 bases from J, leaving 17 bases between. CDR3 nucleotides: TGTGCCAGCAGCCCAGAGCACAGGGAAAACGGGGAGCTGTTTTTT. It is translated as CASSPEHRENGELFF.

This chain joins TRBV9 and TRBJ2-7; 16 positions agree with TRBD2. J was trimmed by 9 bases and V by 4 bases; bases with no gene match: 10. Germline loops: CDR1 SGDLS, CDR2 YYNGEE. The CDR3 covers 16 residues. The CDR3 here is CASSPGLAGGVLGQYF. The CDR3 nucleotides read TGTGCCAGCAGCCCGGGACTAGCGGGAGGGGTCCTGGGGCAGTACTTC.

The chain uses TRBV4-1 and TRBJ1-5; the D is unclear. V lost 1 base to trimming and J lost 3 bases, with 16 bases between them. This CDR3 is 17 amino acids long. The germline V gene has CDR1 MGHRA and CDR2 YSYEKL. CDR3 in amino acids: CASSQVISGSLNQPQHF. In nucleotides, the CDR3 is TGCGCCAGCAGCCAAGTAATCTCGGGGTCCCTCAATCAGCCCCAGCATTTT.

This clone was seen just once. The J gene is TRBJ2-1, the V gene TRBV5-1, with D maybe TRBD1 (5 bases). This CDR3 contains 14 residues. V lost 0 bases, J lost 9 bases, and 13 bases lay in between. Germline values: CDR1 SGHRS, CDR2 YFSETQ. CDR3 region: CASSLAKSQGEQFF. For the CDR3, the DNA is TGCGCCAGCAGCTTGGCAAAGTCCCAGGGTGAGCAGTTCTTC.

The chain employs TRBV6-4 and TRBJ2-2; a weak D match, TRBD1 (6 bases). The CDR3 sequence is 15 residues long. Germline loops: CDR1 MRHNA, CDR2 SNTAGT. V dropped 4 bases and J dropped 3 bases, with 12 bases sitting between them. The CDR3 protein is CASSGQGLHTGELFF. In DNA, the CDR3 is TGTGCCAGCAGTGGGCAGGGGCTTCACACCGGGGAGCTGTTTTTT.

This clone was detected only once. The CDR3 nucleotides are TGTGCCAGCAGCCCCGTTTACGGGGGGCCCCGCGATGAGCAGTTCTTC. It encodes CASSPVYGGPRDEQFF. This chain joins TRBV7-9 and TRBJ2-1; D might be TRBD2 (7 bases). The V and J ends lost 5 bases and 8 bases respectively, with 22 bases between them. Germline V gene data show CDR1 as SEHNR and CDR2 as FQNEAQ (reference sequence). This CDR3 has 16 amino acids.

V gene TRBV7-2 combines with J gene TRBJ2-5; D is undetermined. V was trimmed by 0 bases and J by 5 bases, leaving 4 bases between them. This CDR3 is 12 amino acids long. Germline V gives CDR1 SGHTA, CDR2 FQGNSA. The CDR3 protein is CASSLARETQYF. The CDR3 nucleotides are TGTGCCAGCAGCTTAGCGCGGGAGACCCAGTACTTC.

V is TRBV5-5 and J is TRBJ2-2; possibly TRBD2 for D (6 bases). Germline V lookup: CDR1 SGHKS, CDR2 YYEKEE (reference sequence). Trimming removed 0 bases at V and 1 base at J, with 10 bases between. The length of the CDR3 is 16 residues. The CDR3 DNA is TGTGCCAGCAGCTTGGTATTCGGGAGGAACACCGGGGAGCTGTTTTTT. This codes for CASSLVFGRNTGELFF.

V is TRBV6-1 and J is TRBJ2-1; D is perhaps TRBD2 (6 bases). The CDR3 is made up of 16 amino acids. V was shortened by 2 bases and J by 2 bases, with 13 bases between the two germline ends. Germline-derived CDR1 and CDR2 are MNHNS and SASEGT. The CDR3 nucleotides are TGTGCCAGCAGTGAACGGACTACCCAGCCCTACAATGAGCAGTTCTTC. This encodes CASSERTTQPYNEQFF.

The chain joins TRBV19 to TRBJ1-4, with a tentative D call TRBD1 (5 bases). Germline V lookup: CDR1 LNHDA, CDR2 SQIVND (reference sequence). The CDR3 is 13 amino acids. Trimming pared 7 bases from V and 7 bases from J, leaving 13 bases between. CDR3 in amino acids: CASTKGLGEKLFF. CDR3 DNA: TGTGCCAGTACGAAGGGGTTGGGTGAAAAACTGTTTTTT.

The CDR3: CASSLFIGTGNSPLHF. The DNA for the CDR3 is TGTGCCAGCAGTTTATTCATAGGGACAGGGAACTCACCCCTCCACTTT. This sequence joins TRBV27 and TRBJ1-6, with TRBD1 matching 9 bases. Germline CDR1 reads MNHEY; CDR2 reads SMNVEV (reference sequence). The CDR3 length is 16 residues. V dropped 1 base and J dropped 10; count of bases not matched to a gene: 8.

V gene TRBV7-8 combines with J gene TRBJ1-2; D may be TRBD1 (6 bases). V shed 4 bases and J shed 4 bases, with 13 bases lying between them. This CDR3 spans 14 amino acids. CDR1 SGHVS and CDR2 FQNEAQ come from the germline V gene. The CDR3 nucleotides are TGTGCCAGCAGCTACCCCGGGACATCCTATGGCTACACCTTC. It encodes CASSYPGTSYGYTF.

This clone was counted once. The V call is TRBV6-5, the J call TRBJ2-7; 7 bases match TRBD1. The V and J ends lost 6 bases and 2 bases, in that order; junction bases with no gene match: 4. This CDR3 comprises 13 residues. The germline gives CDR1 MNHEY, CDR2 SVGAGI. CDR3 nucleotides: TGTGCCAGCAGGGCCCAGGGGGCCTACGAGCAGTACTTC. This translates into CASRAQGAYEQYF.

V and J are TRBV19 and TRBJ2-1, with TRBD2 as a possible D gene (6 bases). This CDR3 region has 16 residues. Germline loops: CDR1 LNHDA, CDR2 SQIVND (reference sequence). The V and J ends lost 5 bases and 1 base respectively, with 15 bases between them. The CDR3 nucleotides are TGTGCCAGTAGTTATCCCCGGGACTGGTCCTACAATGAGCAGTTCTTC. It specifies CASSYPRDWSYNEQFF. Supplemented by reference TRBV19 and TRBJ2-1, the full variable domain reads DGGITQSPKYLFRKEGQNVTLSCEQNLNHDAMYWYRQDPGQGLRLIYYSQIVNDFQKGDIAEGYSVSREKKESFPLTVTSAQKNPTAFYLCASSYPRDWSYNEQFFGPGTRLTVL.

This clone was seen a few times. This chain connects TRBV19 to TRBJ1-2, with D unclear. Trimming cost V 5 bases and J 8 bases, with 12 bases left between them. The CDR3 contains 12 residues. Germline V gives CDR1 LNHDA, CDR2 SQIVND (reference sequence). The CDR3 coding sequence is TGTGCCAGTAGTTTCTTCCTATCCGGCTACACCTTC. It codes for CASSFFLSGYTF. Supplemented by reference TRBV19 and TRBJ1-2, the full variable domain reads DGGITQSPKYLFRKEGQNVTLSCEQNLNHDAMYWYRQDPGQGLRLIYYSQIVNDFQKGDIAEGYSVSREKKESFPLTVTSAQKNPTAFYLCASSFFLSGYTFGSGTRLTVV.

The chain uses TRBV7-9 and TRBJ1-3; D perhaps matches TRBD1 (6 bases). The CDR3 runs to 14 residues. Per germline, CDR1 SEHNR and CDR2 FQNEAQ (reference sequence). V was cut by 3 bases and J by 7 bases, with 13 bases left in between. The CDR3 region has the DNA TGTGCCAGCAGCTTTCGGACCCAGGGGAACACCATATATTTT. It translates to CASSFRTQGNTIYF.

The V gene is TRBV19, the J gene TRBJ2-7; 7 positions agree with TRBD1. V lost 7 bases and J lost 0; bases outside the gene matches: 6. Germline V gene lookup returns CDR1 LNHDA and CDR2 SQIVND (reference sequence). This CDR3 has 14 residues. The chain's CDR3 is CASNPRDSSYEQYF. Written as DNA, the CDR3 is TGTGCCAGTAACCCCCGGGACAGCTCCTACGAGCAGTACTTC.

The chain joins TRBV2 to TRBJ2-1, with TRBD2 matching 16 bases. Germline loops: CDR1 SNHLY, CDR2 FYNNEI. After removal of 1 base from V and 9 bases from J, the junction contained 6 bases not matched to a gene. The length of the CDR3 is 17 residues. CDR3 nucleotide sequence: TGTGCCAGCAGTGAAGGGGGACTAGCGGGGGGGCTAGGTGAGCAGTTCTTC. As protein: CASSEGGLAGGLGEQFF.